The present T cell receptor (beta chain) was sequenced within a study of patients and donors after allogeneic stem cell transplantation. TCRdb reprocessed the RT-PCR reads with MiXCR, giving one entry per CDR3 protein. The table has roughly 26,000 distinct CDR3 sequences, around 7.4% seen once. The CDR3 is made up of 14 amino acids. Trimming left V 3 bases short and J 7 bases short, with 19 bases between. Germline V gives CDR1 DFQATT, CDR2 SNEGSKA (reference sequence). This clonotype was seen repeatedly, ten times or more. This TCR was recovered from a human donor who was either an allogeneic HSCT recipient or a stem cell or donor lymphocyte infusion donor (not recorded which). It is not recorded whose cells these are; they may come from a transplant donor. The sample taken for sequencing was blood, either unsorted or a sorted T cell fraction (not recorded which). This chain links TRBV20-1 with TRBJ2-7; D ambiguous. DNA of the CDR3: TGCAGTGCTAGTCGTGGCGGCTCGAAAGTGGAGCAGTACTTC. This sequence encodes CSASRGGSKVEQYF.